What follows are 20 T cell receptor beta chains derived from one specimen sequenced in a study of T cells in Graves' hyperthyroidism and ophthalmopathy. TCR beta CDR3 regions were amplified from RNA. First-round RT-PCR of the TCR CDR3 relied on the HTBI primer set. Using its own MiXCR run on the multiplex PCR reads, TCRdb lists one record per CDR3 protein. Here the sample spans approximately 520,000 distinct CDR3 sequences, 20% being singletons. Material for sequencing was blood. The receptors shown here come from a man aged 18 to 29 with Graves' hyperthyroidism.

There are many counts of this clonotype. The rearrangement joins TRBV2 to TRBJ2-7; 8 nucleotides agree with TRBD1. CDR1 and CDR2 from the germline V gene are SNHLY and FYNNEI. Trimming took 2 bases from V and 4 from J; bases not matched to a gene: 7. The length of the CDR3 is 15 residues. The chain's CDR3 is CASSEKRDRTYEQYF. The CDR3 region has the DNA TGTGCCAGCAGTGAAAAAAGGGACAGGACTTACGAGCAGTACTTC. Supplemented by reference TRBV2 and TRBJ2-7, the full variable domain reads EPEVTQTPSHQVTQMGQEVILRCVPISNHLYFYWYRQILGQKVEFLVSFYNNEISEKSEIFDDQFSVERPDGSNFTLKIRSTKLEDSAMYFCASSEKRDRTYEQYFGPGTRLTVT.

The table lists this clonotype with many counts. The chain uses TRBV27 and TRBJ2-5; the match to TRBD1 covers 9 bases. This CDR3 comprises 13 residues. Unmatched junction bases numbered 3, after V lost 5 bases and J lost 5 bases. CDR1 is MNHEY, CDR2 SMNVEV, per germline (reference sequence). In DNA, the CDR3 is TGTGCCAGCAGTAGACAGGGGGATGAGACCCAGTACTTC. It specifies CASSRQGDETQYF.

The genes are TRBV12-3 or TRBV12-4 and TRBJ1-5; D unclear. The germline V and J ends were trimmed by 3 bases and 11 bases, with 11 bases remaining between them. The CDR3 sequence is 12 residues long. The CDR3 region has the DNA TGTGCCAGCAGTTTTGGAGCGGCCGCCCAGCATTTT. Protein product: CASSFGAAAQHF.

The chain recombines TRBV4-2 with TRBJ1-5, with D maybe TRBD1 (5 bases). The germline CDR1 and CDR2 sequences are LGHNA and YNFKEQ. The CDR3 runs 14 residues. Trimming stripped 5 bases from V and 8 bases from J, with 16 bases between. This chain's CDR3 is CASSDSTGGEPQHF. In nucleotides, the CDR3 is TGTGCCAGCAGCGACAGTACTGGGGGTGAGCCCCAGCATTTT.

This clonotype was seen a handful of times. V is TRBV6-1 and J is TRBJ2-7; TRBD1 matches at 10 bases. CDR3 size: 15 residues. J lost 3 bases, V lost 8 bases, and 10 bases had no gene match. Germline lookup yields CDR1 MNHNS and CDR2 SASEGT. The chain's CDR3 is CASSPGTGDIYEQYF. The CDR3 bases are TGTGCCAGCTCACCGGGGACAGGGGATATCTACGAGCAGTACTTC.

The chain employs TRBV11-2 and TRBJ1-1; a possible D gene is TRBD1 (6 bases). With 3 bases removed from V and 2 bases from J, the gap between germline ends came to 13 bases. CDR3 length: 15 amino acids. The germline V gene has CDR1 SGHAT and CDR2 FQNNGV. CDR3 loop: CASSLFQGKNTEAFF. The CDR3 coding sequence is TGTGCCAGCAGCTTGTTTCAGGGGAAAAACACTGAAGCTTTCTTT.

The V gene is TRBV5-1, the J gene TRBJ2-5; D possibly corresponds to TRBD2 (5 bases). The CDR3 extends over 14 amino acids. The germline V gene encodes CDR1 SGHRS and CDR2 YFSETQ. The V end lost 4 bases, the J end lost 2 bases, and 12 bases lay between the germline ends. This CDR3 is CASSRETIQETQYF. The CDR3 DNA is TGCGCCAGCAGCAGGGAGACAATTCAAGAGACCCAGTACTTC.

The chain employs TRBV6-7 and TRBJ1-5; D possibly corresponds to TRBD1 (5 bases). TRBV6-7 counts as an open reading frame of uncertain function. The CDR3 covers 16 residues. With 2 bases removed from V and 5 bases from J, the gap between germline ends came to 16 bases. In DNA form, the CDR3 reads TGTGCCAGCAGTTACGGGGGGAATGGGAAGCATCAGCCCCAGCATTTT. Protein product: CASSYGGNGKHQPQHF.

A few counts support this clonotype. The genes are TRBV12-3 or TRBV12-4 and TRBJ2-5; D unclear. CDR3 length: 17 residues. Trimming cost V 3 bases and J 0 bases, with 17 bases left between them. The CDR3 bases are TGTGCCAGCAGTTTTAGTGTTCAAACCAAGTACCAAGAGACCCAGTACTTC. Amino acids: CASSFSVQTKYQETQYF.

At least ten counts were recorded for this clonotype. The rearrangement links TRBV15 to TRBJ2-2; 8 nucleotides align to TRBD1. Germline assignment: CDR1 LNHNV and CDR2 YYDKDF (reference sequence). V was clipped by 0 bases and J by 2 bases; unmatched bases: 8. CDR3 size: 18 residues. The CDR3 coding sequence is TGTGCCACCAGCAGAGACCCTTTCGGACAGGGTAACACCGGGGAGCTGTTTTTT. Its translation: CATSRDPFGQGNTGELFF.

This clonotype has more than one count but fewer than ten. The chain employs TRBV10-1 and TRBJ2-4; no reliable D call. Germline values: CDR1 WNHNN, CDR2 SYGVQD (reference sequence). The CDR3 runs 15 residues. Trimming took 3 bases from V and 1 from J, leaving 10 bases between them. In DNA form, the CDR3 reads TGCGCCAGCAGTGATTCCCACGCGGCCAAAAACATTCAGTACTTC. This encodes CASSDSHAAKNIQYF.

This clonotype was picked up many times. This chain connects TRBV2 to TRBJ2-5, with TRBD1 as a possible D gene (5 bases). CDR3 size: 13 residues. CDR1 is SNHLY, CDR2 FYNNEI, per germline. V lost 2 bases and J lost 1, with 5 bases in between. The CDR3 here is CASSERGQETQYF. CDR3 in DNA: TGTGCCAGCAGTGAAAGGGGCCAAGAGACCCAGTACTTC.

There are many counts of this clonotype. Germline and junction disagree at one end, which may indicate a read error. The rearrangement uses TRBV12-3 or TRBV12-4 and TRBJ2-7; TRBD2 might be the D (5 bases). The CDR3 runs to 12 residues. Written as DNA, the CDR3 is TGTACCAGCAGTTTAGCGCGATACGAGCAGTACTTC. Residues: CTSSLARYEQYF.

This clonotype was recorded only once. The genes are TRBV28 and TRBJ2-7; TRBD1 aligns across 7 bases. V was pared by 3 bases and J by 2 bases, with 13 bases of the junction left unmatched. The CDR3 totals 17 residues. Germline V gene lookup returns CDR1 MDHEN and CDR2 SYDVKM. The DNA for the CDR3 is TGTGCCAGCAGTTTTCAGTACCGGGACAGAGAACCCTACGAGCAGTACTTC. Amino acids: CASSFQYRDREPYEQYF. Complete variable domain (other parts from reference TRBV28 and TRBJ2-7): DVKVTQSSRYLVKRTGEKVFLECVQDMDHENMFWYRQDPGLGLRLIYFSYDVKMKEKGDIPEGYSVSREKKERFSLILESASTNQTSMYLCASSFQYRDREPYEQYFGPGTRLTVT.

The chain employs TRBV28 and TRBJ2-5; 8 bases are a match to TRBD2. This CDR3 has 16 residues. V shed 5 bases and J 4 bases; nucleotides not matched to a gene: 12. CDR1 and CDR2 from the germline V gene are MDHEN and SYDVKM. In nucleotides, the CDR3 is TGTGCCAGCAGTCCCCTTGGAGCGGGAGCGTTAGAGACCCAGTACTTC. Its protein is CASSPLGAGALETQYF. The full variable domain, in which reference TRBV28 and TRBJ2-5 provide the parts outside the CDR3, is DVKVTQSSRYLVKRTGEKVFLECVQDMDHENMFWYRQDPGLGLRLIYFSYDVKMKEKGDIPEGYSVSREKKERFSLILESASTNQTSMYLCASSPLGAGALETQYFGPGTRLLVL.

This rearrangement joins TRBV4-1 to TRBJ1-2; tentatively, D is TRBD1 (5 bases). Germline CDR1 and CDR2: MGHRA and YSYEKL. CDR3 length: 18 amino acids. V was clipped by 0 bases and J by 3 bases, with 20 bases between them. Written as DNA, the CDR3 is TGCGCCAGCAGCCAAGATCTCCCTGGGGCTCCGCGGGACTATGGCTACACCTTC. Its protein is CASSQDLPGAPRDYGYTF.

This clonotype was found many times. J is TRBJ2-5 and V is TRBV2; TRBD2 agrees at 8 bases. The junction had 4 bases not matched to a gene; V was cut back by 3 bases and J by 1 base. The germline gives CDR1 SNHLY, CDR2 FYNNEI. This CDR3 is built from 15 residues. CDR3 residues: CASSDGGGTQETQYF. DNA of the CDR3: TGTGCCAGCAGTGACGGGGGGGGGACCCAAGAGACCCAGTACTTC.

In its sample, this clonotype was seen many times. The genes are TRBV5-6 and TRBJ1-1; D remains unclear. The V and J ends lost 0 bases and 3 bases respectively, with 12 bases between them. The germline V gene encodes CDR1 SGHDT and CDR2 YYEEEE. The CDR3 extends over 15 amino acids. The DNA for the CDR3 is TGTGCCAGCAGCTTGGCGGCGGGTCCGGACACTGAAGCTTTCTTT. Translation gives CASSLAAGPDTEAFF.

This clonotype was counted between two and nine times. This may arise from a read error, as a much more abundant clone is one base away. V usage is TRBV11-2 and J usage is TRBJ1-1, with D unresolved. The CDR3 loop spans 14 amino acids. Between the trimmed V and J ends, which lost 2 bases and 10 bases, there was a span of 17 bases. In germline, CDR1 is SGHAT, CDR2 FQNNGV. CDR3 bases: TGTGCCAGCAGCTTACGTGGGTTCGAGGACGGAGCTTTCTTT. Its translation: CASSLRGFEDGAFF.

This clonotype appeared many times. The V and J genes are TRBV6-5 and TRBJ2-6; D gene ambiguous. Germline V CDR1 and CDR2: MNHEY, SVGAGI. The CDR3 runs to 14 residues. Trimming stripped 5 bases from V and 9 bases from J, with 14 bases between. In DNA, the CDR3 is TGTGCCAGCAGTCCCGTTTCCTTTCGCAACGTCCTGACTTTC. It codes for CASSPVSFRNVLTF.